One and the same sample provided the 12 T cell receptor beta chains below, sequenced in a study of CD8 T cells in Susac syndrome. RNA, at about 0.45 to 1 ug, was reverse transcribed with random hexamers. MiXCR, run by TCRdb on the immunoSEQ multiplex PCR reads, gives a single entry per CDR3 protein. The sample includes 160,000 or so distinct CDR3 sequences, approximately 94% of them seen just once. Material: CD4+ T cells from PBMCs. The receptors come from a human donor with Susac syndrome.

This rearrangement joins TRBV4-3 to TRBJ2-2, with TRBD2 matching 9 bases. The CDR3 runs to 15 residues. V lost 4 bases and J lost 3; bases outside the gene matches: 3. Germline values: CDR1 LGHNA, CDR2 YSLEER. CDR3 protein: CASSRLAGYTGELFF. The CDR3 bases are TGCGCCAGCAGCCGCCTAGCGGGGTACACCGGGGAGCTGTTTTTT.

The V call is TRBV6-2 or TRBV6-3, the J call TRBJ1-1; 8 bases fit TRBD1. Germline assignment: CDR1 MNHEY and CDR2 SVGEGT. The CDR3 extends over 16 amino acids. After removal of 2 bases from V and 0 bases from J, the junction contained 5 bases not matched to a gene. DNA for the CDR3: TGTGCCAGCAGTTACAATCGACAGGGGATGAACACTGAAGCTTTCTTT. Residues: CASSYNRQGMNTEAFF.

The chain uses TRBV21-1 and TRBJ2-2; the table's D call TRBD1 went unverified against the DNA. TRBV21-1 is tagged as a pseudogene. CDR3 length equals 19 residues. The CDR3 nucleotides are TGTGCCAGCAGCAAAGTCAAACCCGGGACAAGAAAGAACACCGGGGAGCTGTTTTTT. Protein product: CASSKVKPGTRKNTGELFF.

This rearrangement joins TRBV20-1 to TRBJ1-4; 7 nucleotides line up with TRBD1. Germline values: CDR1 DFQATT, CDR2 SNEGSKA (reference sequence). The CDR3 totals 15 residues. Trimming took 0 bases from V and 7 from J; bases not matched to a gene: 8. The CDR3, as DNA: TGCAGTGCTAGAGACAGCTGGACAGGCGGTGAAAAACTGTTTTTT. This gives the protein CSARDSWTGGEKLFF.

The V and J genes are TRBV7-9 and TRBJ2-7; possible D gene TRBD1, 5 bases. Germline V gene data show CDR1 as SEHNR and CDR2 as FQNEAQ (reference sequence). Trimming took off 4 bases at V and 6 bases at J, with 10 bases between the two ends. The CDR3 runs 12 residues. CDR3 sequence: CASSWFRAEQYF. The CDR3 bases are TGTGCCAGCAGCTGGTTCAGGGCCGAGCAGTACTTC. Drawing the rest from reference TRBV7-9 and TRBJ2-7, the complete variable domain is DTGVSQNPRHKITKRGQNVTFRCDPISEHNRLYWYRQTLGQGPEFLTYFQNEAQLEKSRLLSDRFSAERPKGSFSTLEIQRTEQGDSAMYLCASSWFRAEQYFGPGTRLTVT.

The chain uses TRBV5-1 and TRBJ2-5, with no clear D. Germline V gene lookup returns CDR1 SGHRS and CDR2 YFSETQ. The CDR3 is 13 amino acids. Trimming pared 1 base from V and 5 bases from J, leaving 9 bases between. In DNA, the CDR3 is TGCGCCAGCAGCTTGATAGTCCCGGAGACCCAGTACTTC. Translating gives CASSLIVPETQYF.

This rearrangement joins TRBV28 to TRBJ2-7, with D unclear. The CDR3 length is 13 residues. From germline, CDR1 is MDHEN and CDR2 SYDVKM. Trimming took off 7 bases at V and 4 bases at J, with 14 bases between the two ends. In DNA form, the CDR3 reads TGTGCCAGCATCCCCTCTGCCCGTTACGAGCAGTACTTC. Translated: CASIPSARYEQYF.

CDR3 sequence reads: CASSGQTGVSEQYF. CDR3 DNA: TGTGCCAGCAGTGGACAGACAGGGGTGAGCGAGCAGTACTTC. The chain uses TRBV2 and TRBJ2-7, with 8 bases matching TRBD1. The CDR3 is 14 amino acids. V was clipped by 4 bases and J by 6 bases; unmatched bases: 8. Germline V gene lookup returns CDR1 SNHLY and CDR2 FYNNEI.

The chain employs TRBV2 and TRBJ2-1, with TRBD2 matching 8 bases. The CDR3 runs to 15 residues. CDR1 SNHLY and CDR2 FYNNEI come from the germline V gene. With 6 bases clipped from V and 7 bases from J, the junction kept 11 bases outside the gene matches. This CDR3 reads CASSAEVAGSNEQFF. The CDR3 DNA sequence: TGTGCCAGCAGCGCAGAAGTAGCGGGGTCAAATGAGCAGTTCTTC. Full variable domain (outside the CDR3, taken from reference TRBV2 and TRBJ2-1): EPEVTQTPSHQVTQMGQEVILRCVPISNHLYFYWYRQILGQKVEFLVSFYNNEISEKSEIFDDQFSVERPDGSNFTLKIRSTKLEDSAMYFCASSAEVAGSNEQFFGPGTRLTVL.

The chain is built from TRBV19 and TRBJ1-2, with a tentative D call TRBD1 (6 bases). The V and J ends lost 2 bases and 8 bases respectively, with 15 bases between them. CDR3 length: 14 amino acids. Looked up from germline, CDR1 is LNHDA and CDR2 is SQIVND (reference sequence). For the CDR3, the DNA is TGTGCCAGTAGTATAACACGGCAGGGGCAAGGCTACACCTTC. Translated: CASSITRQGQGYTF.

The CDR3 sequence is CSARGVSDYGYTF. CDR3 sequence (DNA): TGCAGTGCTAGGGGGGTCTCGGACTATGGCTACACCTTC. The rearrangement links TRBV20-1 to TRBJ1-2, with a tentative D call TRBD1 (5 bases). The germline gives CDR1 DFQATT, CDR2 SNEGSKA (reference sequence). This CDR3 spans 13 amino acids. V dropped 3 bases and J dropped 3 bases, with 11 bases sitting between them.

The gene calls are TRBV14 and TRBJ1-6, with D possibly matching TRBD1 (5 bases). CDR1 and CDR2 (germline): SGHDN, FVKESK. The V end lost 5 bases, the J end lost 10 bases, and 21 bases lay between the germline ends. The CDR3 has 16 amino acids. CDR3 in amino acids: CASSAAGGPGRSPLHF. The CDR3 nucleotides read TGTGCCAGCAGCGCAGCGGGGGGACCCGGGCGGTCACCCCTCCACTTT.